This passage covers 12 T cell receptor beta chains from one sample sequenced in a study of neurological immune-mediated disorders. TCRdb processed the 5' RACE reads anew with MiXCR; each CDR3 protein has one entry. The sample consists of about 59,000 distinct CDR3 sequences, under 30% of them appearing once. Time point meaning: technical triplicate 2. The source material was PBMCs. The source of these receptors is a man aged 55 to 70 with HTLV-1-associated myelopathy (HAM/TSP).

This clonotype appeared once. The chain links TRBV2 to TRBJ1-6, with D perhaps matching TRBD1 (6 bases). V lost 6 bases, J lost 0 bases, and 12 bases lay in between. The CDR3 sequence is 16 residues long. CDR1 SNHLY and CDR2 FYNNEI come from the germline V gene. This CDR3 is CASRGGPNSYNSPLHF. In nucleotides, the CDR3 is TGTGCCAGCAGGGGGGGGCCAAACTCCTATAATTCACCCCTCCACTTT.

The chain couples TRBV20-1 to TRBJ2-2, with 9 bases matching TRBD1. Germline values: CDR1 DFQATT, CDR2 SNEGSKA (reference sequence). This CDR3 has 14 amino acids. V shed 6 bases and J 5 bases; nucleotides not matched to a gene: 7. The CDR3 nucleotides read TGCAGTGCGCCCGGGACAGGGAGAACCGGGGAGCTGTTTTTT. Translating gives CSAPGTGRTGELFF.

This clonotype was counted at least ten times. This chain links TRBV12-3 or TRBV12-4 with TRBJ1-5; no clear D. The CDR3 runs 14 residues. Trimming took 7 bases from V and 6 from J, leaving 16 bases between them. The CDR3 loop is CASTRGGQSQPQHF. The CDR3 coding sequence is TGTGCCAGCACCCGAGGAGGGCAAAGTCAGCCCCAGCATTTT.

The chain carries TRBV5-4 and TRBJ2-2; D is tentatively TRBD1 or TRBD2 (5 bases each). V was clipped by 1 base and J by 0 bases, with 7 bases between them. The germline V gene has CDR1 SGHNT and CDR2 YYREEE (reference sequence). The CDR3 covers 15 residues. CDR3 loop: CASSLRGPNTGELFF. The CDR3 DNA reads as TGTGCCAGCAGCTTGCGGGGCCCGAACACCGGGGAGCTGTTTTTT.

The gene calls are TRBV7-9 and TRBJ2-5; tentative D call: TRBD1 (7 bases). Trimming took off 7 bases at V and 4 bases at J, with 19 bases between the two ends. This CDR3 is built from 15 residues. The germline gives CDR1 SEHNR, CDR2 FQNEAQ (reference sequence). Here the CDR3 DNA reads TGTGCCAGCACCGAGAGACAGGGAGGAGTAGAGACCCAGTACTTC. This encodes CASTERQGGVETQYF. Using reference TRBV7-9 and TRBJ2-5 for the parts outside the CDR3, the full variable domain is DTGVSQNPRHKITKRGQNVTFRCDPISEHNRLYWYRQTLGQGPEFLTYFQNEAQLEKSRLLSDRFSAERPKGSFSTLEIQRTEQGDSAMYLCASTERQGGVETQYFGPGTRLLVL.

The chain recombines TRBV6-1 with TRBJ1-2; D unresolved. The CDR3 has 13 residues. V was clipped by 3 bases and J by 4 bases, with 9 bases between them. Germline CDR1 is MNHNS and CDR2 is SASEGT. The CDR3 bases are TGTGCCAGCAGTGAGGGCGGCTCCTATGGCTACACCTTC. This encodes CASSEGGSYGYTF.

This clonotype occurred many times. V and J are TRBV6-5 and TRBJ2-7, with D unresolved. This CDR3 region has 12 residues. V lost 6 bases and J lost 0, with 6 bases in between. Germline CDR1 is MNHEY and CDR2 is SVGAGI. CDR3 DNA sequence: TGTGCCAGCAGGGATCCCTCCTACGAGCAGTACTTC. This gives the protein CASRDPSYEQYF.

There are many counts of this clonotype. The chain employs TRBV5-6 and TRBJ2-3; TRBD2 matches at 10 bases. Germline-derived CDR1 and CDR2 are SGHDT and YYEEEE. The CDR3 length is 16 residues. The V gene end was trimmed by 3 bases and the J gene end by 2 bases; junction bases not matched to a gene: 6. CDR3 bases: TGTGCCAGCAGCTCGGTACTAGCGGGAATCACAGATACGCAGTATTTT. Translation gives CASSSVLAGITDTQYF. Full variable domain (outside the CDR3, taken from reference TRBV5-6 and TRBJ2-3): DAGVTQSPTHLIKTRGQQVTLRCSPKSGHDTVSWYQQALGQGPQFIFQYYEEEERQRGNFPDRFSGHQFPNYSSELNVNALLLGDSALYLCASSSVLAGITDTQYFGPGTRLTVL.

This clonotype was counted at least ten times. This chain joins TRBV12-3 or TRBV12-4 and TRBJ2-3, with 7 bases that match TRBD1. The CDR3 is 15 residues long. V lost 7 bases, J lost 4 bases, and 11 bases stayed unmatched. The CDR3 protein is CASISTGISADTQYF. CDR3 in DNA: TGTGCCAGCATCTCGACAGGGATATCGGCAGATACGCAGTATTTT.

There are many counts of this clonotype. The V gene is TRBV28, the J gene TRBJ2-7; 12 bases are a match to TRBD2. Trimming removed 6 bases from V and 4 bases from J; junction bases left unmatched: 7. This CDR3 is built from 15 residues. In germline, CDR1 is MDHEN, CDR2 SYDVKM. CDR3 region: CASSSLAGGTYEQYF. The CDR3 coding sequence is TGTGCCAGCAGCTCACTAGCGGGAGGAACATACGAGCAGTACTTC.

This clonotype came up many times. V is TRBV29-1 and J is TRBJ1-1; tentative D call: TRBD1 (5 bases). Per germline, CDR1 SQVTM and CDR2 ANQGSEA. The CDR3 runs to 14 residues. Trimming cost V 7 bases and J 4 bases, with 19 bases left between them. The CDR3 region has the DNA TGCAGCGCTACCCTAGCCACAGACAGCACTGAAGCTTTCTTT. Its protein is CSATLATDSTEAFF.

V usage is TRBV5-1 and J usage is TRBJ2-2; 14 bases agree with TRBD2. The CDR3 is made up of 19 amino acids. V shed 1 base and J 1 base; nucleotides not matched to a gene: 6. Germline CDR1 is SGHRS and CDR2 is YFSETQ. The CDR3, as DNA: TGCGCCAGCAGCTTGCCGGGACTAGCGGGGGAAAAGAACACCGGGGAGCTGTTTTTT. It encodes CASSLPGLAGEKNTGELFF.